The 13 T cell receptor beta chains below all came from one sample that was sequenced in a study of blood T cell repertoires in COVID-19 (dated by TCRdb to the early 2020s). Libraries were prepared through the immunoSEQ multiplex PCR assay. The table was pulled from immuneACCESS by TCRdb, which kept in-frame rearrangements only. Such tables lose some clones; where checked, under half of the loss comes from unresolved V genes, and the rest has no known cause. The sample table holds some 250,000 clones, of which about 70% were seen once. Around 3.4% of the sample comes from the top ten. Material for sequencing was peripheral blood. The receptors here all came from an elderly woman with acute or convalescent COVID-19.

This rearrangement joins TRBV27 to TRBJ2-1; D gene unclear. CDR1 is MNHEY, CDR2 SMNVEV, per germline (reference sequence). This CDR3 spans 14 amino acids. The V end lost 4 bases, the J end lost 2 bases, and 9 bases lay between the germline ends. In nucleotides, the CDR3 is TGTGCCAGCAGTTCATCTGAGACCTACAATGAGCAGTTCTTC. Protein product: CASSSSETYNEQFF.

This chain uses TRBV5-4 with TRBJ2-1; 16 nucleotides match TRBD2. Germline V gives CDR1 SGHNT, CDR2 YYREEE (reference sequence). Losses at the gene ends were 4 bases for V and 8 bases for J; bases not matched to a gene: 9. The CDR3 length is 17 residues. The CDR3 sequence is CASSRGSGTSGRDEQFF. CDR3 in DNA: TGTGCCAGCAGCCGAGGATCGGGGACTAGCGGGAGGGATGAGCAGTTCTTC.

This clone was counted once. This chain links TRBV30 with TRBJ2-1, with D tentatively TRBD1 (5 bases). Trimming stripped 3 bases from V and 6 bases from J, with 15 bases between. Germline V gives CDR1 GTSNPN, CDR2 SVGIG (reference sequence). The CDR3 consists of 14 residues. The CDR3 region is CAWRRRAPSNEQFF. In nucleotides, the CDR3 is TGTGCCTGGAGGCGCAGGGCCCCTTCCAATGAGCAGTTCTTC.

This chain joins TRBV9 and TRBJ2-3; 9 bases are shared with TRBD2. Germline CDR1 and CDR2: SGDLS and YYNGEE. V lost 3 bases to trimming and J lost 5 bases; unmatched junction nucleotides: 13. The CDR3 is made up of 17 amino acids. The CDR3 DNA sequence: TGTGCCAGCAGCGCCCAGGCGGGAGGGAGGGCCGGAGATACGCAGTATTTT. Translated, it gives CASSAQAGGRAGDTQYF.

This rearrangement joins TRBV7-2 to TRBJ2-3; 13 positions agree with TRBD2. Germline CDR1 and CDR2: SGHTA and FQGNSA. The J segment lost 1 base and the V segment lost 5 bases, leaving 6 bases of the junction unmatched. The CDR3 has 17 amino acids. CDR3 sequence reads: CASSRRLAGGRTDTQYF. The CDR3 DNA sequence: TGTGCCAGCAGCCGCCGACTAGCGGGGGGTCGCACAGATACGCAGTATTTT.

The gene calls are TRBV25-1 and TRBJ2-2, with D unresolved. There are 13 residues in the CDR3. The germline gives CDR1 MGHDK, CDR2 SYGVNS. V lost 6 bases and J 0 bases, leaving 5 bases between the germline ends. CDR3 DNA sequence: TGTGCCAGCAGACCGGCGAACACCGGGGAGCTGTTTTTT. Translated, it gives CASRPANTGELFF.

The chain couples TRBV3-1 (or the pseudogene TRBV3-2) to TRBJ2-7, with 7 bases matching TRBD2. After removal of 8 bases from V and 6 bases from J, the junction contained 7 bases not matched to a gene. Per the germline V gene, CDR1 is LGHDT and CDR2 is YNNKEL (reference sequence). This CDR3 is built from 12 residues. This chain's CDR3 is CASVGGGTEQYF. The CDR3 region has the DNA TGTGCCAGCGTGGGGGGAGGGACCGAGCAGTACTTC.

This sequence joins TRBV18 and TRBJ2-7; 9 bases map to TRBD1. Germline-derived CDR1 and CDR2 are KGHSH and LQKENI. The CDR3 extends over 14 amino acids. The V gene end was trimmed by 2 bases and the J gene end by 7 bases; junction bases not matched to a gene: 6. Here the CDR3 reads CASSPGTGPSEQYF. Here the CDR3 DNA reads TGTGCCAGCTCACCAGGGACAGGGCCTTCGGAGCAGTACTTC.

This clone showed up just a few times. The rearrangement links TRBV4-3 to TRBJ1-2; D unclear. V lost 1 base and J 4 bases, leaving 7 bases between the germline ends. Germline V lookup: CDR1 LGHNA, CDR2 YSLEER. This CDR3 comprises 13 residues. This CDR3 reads CASSQAGGYGYTF. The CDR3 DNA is TGCGCCAGCAGCCAAGCGGGAGGCTATGGCTACACCTTC.

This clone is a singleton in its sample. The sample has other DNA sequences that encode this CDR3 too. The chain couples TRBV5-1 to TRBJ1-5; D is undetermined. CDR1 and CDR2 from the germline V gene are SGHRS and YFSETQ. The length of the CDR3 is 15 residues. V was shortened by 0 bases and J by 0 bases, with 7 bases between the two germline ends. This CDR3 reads CASSLAGNSNQPQHF. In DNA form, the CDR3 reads TGCGCCAGCAGCTTGGCCGGGAATAGCAATCAGCCCCAGCATTTT. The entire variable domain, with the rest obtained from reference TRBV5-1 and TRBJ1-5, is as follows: KAGVTQTPRYLIKTRGQQVTLSCSPISGHRSVSWYQQTPGQGLQFLFEYFSETQRNKGNFPGRFSGRQFSNSRSEMNVSTLELGDSALYLCASSLAGNSNQPQHFGDGTRLSIL.

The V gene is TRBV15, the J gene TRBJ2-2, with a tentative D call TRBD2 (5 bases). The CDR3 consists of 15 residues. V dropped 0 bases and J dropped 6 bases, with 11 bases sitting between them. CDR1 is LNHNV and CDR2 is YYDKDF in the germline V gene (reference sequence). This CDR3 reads CATSREGSRAGELFF. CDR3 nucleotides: TGTGCCACCAGCAGAGAGGGGAGCCGGGCCGGGGAGCTGTTTTTT. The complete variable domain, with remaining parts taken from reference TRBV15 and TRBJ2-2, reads DAMVIQNPRYQVTQFGKPVTLSCSQTLNHNVMYWYQQKSSQAPKLLFHYYDKDFNNEADTPDNFQSRRPNTSFCFLDIRSPGLGDTAMYLCATSREGSRAGELFFGEGSRLTVL.

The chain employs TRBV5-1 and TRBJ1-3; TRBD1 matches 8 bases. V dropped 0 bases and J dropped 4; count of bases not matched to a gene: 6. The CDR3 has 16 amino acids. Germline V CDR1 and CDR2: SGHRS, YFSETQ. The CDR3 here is CASSLEPDRAGNTIYF. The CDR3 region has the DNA TGCGCCAGCAGCTTGGAACCGGACAGGGCGGGAAACACCATATATTTT.

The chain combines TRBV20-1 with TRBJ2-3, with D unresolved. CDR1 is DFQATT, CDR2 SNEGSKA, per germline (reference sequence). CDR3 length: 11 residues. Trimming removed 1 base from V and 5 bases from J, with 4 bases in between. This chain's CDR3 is CSARVQDTQYF. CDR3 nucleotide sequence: TGCAGTGCTAGAGTACAAGATACGCAGTATTTT.